This T cell receptor (beta chain) was recorded in a study of T cells after yellow fever vaccination. Per the germline V gene, CDR1 is SSHAT and CDR2 is FNYEAQ (reference sequence). CDR3 length: 20 residues. With V trimmed by 0 bases and J by 0 bases, 12 bases remained unmatched. TCRdb independently ran MiXCR on the 5' RACE reads; one entry per CDR3 protein. The sample comprises hundreds of thousands of distinct CDR3 sequences, around 10% of which are singletons, and roughly 18% rests with the top ten. The sequence was collected from a man aged 18 to 29 who received the YFV17D yellow fever vaccine. The input for sequencing was PBMCs, taken on the day of the first yellow fever vaccination. This chain joins TRBV7-7 and TRBJ2-1; 9 positions match TRBD2. In DNA, the CDR3 is TGTGCCAGCAGCTTAGCCGCCCCGCGGGGGGGCCACAGCTCCTACAATGAGCAGTTCTTC. It translates to CASSLAAPRGGHSSYNEQFF.